This is a list of T cell receptor beta chains from one sample in a study of beta chain features in type 1 diabetes. The data were produced by immunoSEQ multiplex PCR, yet TCRdb's version contains in-frame clones alone and is incomplete. The sample consists of some 25,000 clones, over 60% of them appearing once. The sequenced sample consisted of Tregs from blood. All receptors come from a woman in her thirties or forties in good health. Both conserved end residues are part of each CDR3. A D gene is named only where the DNA matches it firmly. Some rows mark clone size as missing; the rest say once, few, many or name a class of expanded clone.

TRBJ2-2 | TRBD1 | once | TRBV11-2 | TGTGCCAGCAGCGCACGACAGGGGGCAAACACCGGGGAGCTGTTTTTT | CASSARQGANTGELFF
TRBJ2-2 | TRBD1 | NA | TRBV5-6 | TGTGCCAGCAGCTTAGACGACAGGGACCTCACCGGGGAGCTGTTTTTT | CASSLDDRDLTGELFF
TRBJ2-1 | NA | NA | TRBV5-1 | TGCGCCAGCAGCTTGGTGGCAGGGTCTTACAATGAGCAGTTCTTC | CASSLVAGSYNEQFF
TRBJ2-1 | NA | NA | TRBV2 | TGTGCCAGCAGCGCACAGGGCCTTACCTACAATGAGCAGTTCTTC | CASSAQGLTYNEQFF
TRBJ2-1 | NA | NA | TRBV5-1 | TGCGCCAGCAGCCTCATTCCTTGGTCGGGGGAGGAGCAGTTCTTC | CASSLIPWSGEEQFF
TRBJ2-3 | NA | NA | TRBV18 | TGTGCCAGCTCACCGGGCAGGGCTGCAGATACGCAGTATTTT | CASSPGRAADTQYF
TRBJ2-5 | NA | NA | TRBV7-9 | TGTGCCAGCAGCTTAGCTGAAGGGGTATGGGAGACCCAGTACTTC | CASSLAEGVWETQYF
TRBJ1-6 | TRBD1 | NA | TRBV9 | TGTGCCAGCAGCGTAGGACAGGGGATCGGGGCACCCCTCCACTTT | CASSVGQGIGAPLHF
TRBJ2-3 | NA | NA | TRBV13 | TGTGCCAGCAGCTTGCGGTCTCCCCTCAATACGCAGTATTTT | CASSLRSPLNTQYF
TRBJ2-2 | TRBD2 | few | TRBV4-2 | TGTGCCAGCAGCCGAGCGGGGGTTTTGAACACCGGGGAGCTGTTTTTT | CASSRAGVLNTGELFF
TRBJ1-6 | NA | few | TRBV9 | TGTGCCAGCAGCGTAGCCTCAGGACAGAATTCACCCCTCCACTTT | CASSVASGQNSPLHF
TRBJ1-2 | NA | NA | TRBV5-1 | TGCGCCAGCAGCTTCGGCCAGGGAACGGCCTACACCTTC | CASSFGQGTAYTF
TRBJ2-2 | NA | NA | TRBV7-2 | TGTGCCAGCAGCCGACAGAACACCGGGGAGCTGTTTTTT | CASSRQNTGELFF
TRBJ1-1 | NA | once | TRBV2 | TGTGCCAGCAGTGAAGCGTTGCGGGGGACTGAAGCTTTCTTT | CASSEALRGTEAFF
TRBJ1-1 | NA | few | TRBV6-5 | TGTGCCAGCAGTTACTTTCAATCTTCAGGGGTAGCTTTCTTT | CASSYFQSSGVAFF
TRBJ1-2 | NA | NA | TRBV6-1 | TGTGCCAGCCCTTCGGAGAGGTATGGCTACACCTTC | CASPSERYGYTF
TRBJ2-7 | NA | NA | TRBV5-1 | TGCGCCAGCAGCTTACAACCCGGGACAATGGAGCAGTACTTC | CASSLQPGTMEQYF
TRBJ2-7 | TRBD2 | NA | TRBV19 | TGTGCCAGTAGTGAAAGGACTAGCGGGTTCTACGAGCAGTACTTC | CASSERTSGFYEQYF
TRBJ1-1 | NA | NA | TRBV7-8 | TGTGCCAGCAGCTTACTACAGGGAAGTACTGAAGCTTTCTTT | CASSLLQGSTEAFF
TRBJ1-4 | TRBD1 | few | TRBV18 | TGTGCCAGCTCACCATGGCGACAGGGCCCCTCGGCTTTGTTTTTT | CASSPWRQGPSALFF
TRBJ1-1 | NA | NA | TRBV5-6 | TGTGCCAGCAGCTTGAACGTCAGGCCGAACACTGAAGCTTTCTTT | CASSLNVRPNTEAFF
TRBJ1-2 | NA | NA | TRBV27 | TGTGCCAGCAGTTTTTTGGATCCCGGGAAAGGCTACACCTTC | CASSFLDPGKGYTF
TRBJ2-1 | NA | NA | TRBV7-2 | TGTGCCAGCGGGGGGTTCAATGAGCAGTTCTTC | CASGGFNEQFF
TRBJ2-1 | TRBD2 | NA | TRBV18 | TGTGCCAGCTCACCACCGGCTAGCGGAACCTACAATGAGCAGTTCTTC | CASSPPASGTYNEQFF
TRBJ2-1 | NA | NA | TRBV4-3 | TGCGCCAGCAGCCTTCAGGGTTTGAATGAGCAGTTCTTC | CASSLQGLNEQFF
TRBJ2-3 | NA | few | TRBV11-2 | TGTGCCAGCAGCTTAGATGGGGGCGACACAGATACGCAGTATTTT | CASSLDGGDTDTQYF
TRBJ2-5 | NA | NA | TRBV10-1 | TGCGCCAGCAGCGCTGAGTGGGGGGGCCCGGAGACCCAGTACTTC | CASSAEWGGPETQYF
TRBJ1-2 | NA | NA | TRBV29-1 | TGCAGCGTCACGCCCGGGAACTATGGCTACACCTTC | CSVTPGNYGYTF
TRBJ2-3 | NA | NA | TRBV7-9 | TGTGCCAGCAGCTCCGTTGGCACAGATACGCAGTATTTT | CASSSVGTDTQYF
TRBJ2-5 | TRBD2 | NA | TRBV9 | TGTGCCAGCAGCCTCGGGACTAGCGGGGGCCAAGAGACCCAGTACTTC | CASSLGTSGGQETQYF
TRBJ2-5 | TRBD2 | NA | TRBV6-1 | TGTGCCAGCAGACGGACTAGCGGGGGGCGGGAGACCCAGTACTTC | CASRRTSGGRETQYF
TRBJ2-3 | TRBD2 | NA | TRBV7-9 | TGTGCCAGCAGCTTAGCTCTAGCGGGGGGATTCGATACGCAGTATTTT | CASSLALAGGFDTQYF
TRBJ1-1 | NA | NA | TRBV5-1 | TGCGCCAGCAGCTTACCGGGGTTAGGGAACACTGAAGCTTTCTTT | CASSLPGLGNTEAFF
TRBJ2-7 | NA | few | TRBV6-1 | TGTGCCAGCAGTGAAGGGTTGGGAGTCTTGCTAAACTACGAGCAGTACTTC | CASSEGLGVLLNYEQYF
TRBJ2-2 | NA | once | TRBV7-8 | TGTGCCAGCAGCTTAGCGTGGGGGGGCTTTTCCGGGGAGCTGTTTTTT | CASSLAWGGFSGELFF
TRBJ1-6 | NA | NA | TRBV5-6 | TGTGCCAGCAGCCACGGCGGCGGGGGATCGCGGAGGACCCTCCACTTT | CASSHGGGGSRRTLHF
TRBJ1-5 | NA | NA | TRBV19 | TGTGCCAGTAGTATACCCCTGCAGCCCCAGCATTTT | CASSIPLQPQHF
TRBJ2-3 | NA | NA | TRBV6-6 | TGTGCCAGCAAAAGGGGGAACACAGATACGCAGTATTTT | CASKRGNTDTQYF
TRBJ2-3 | TRBD2 | NA | TRBV10-3 | TGTGCCATCAGCTTCGGGGGGGTCACAGATACGCAGTATTTT | CAISFGGVTDTQYF